This entry describes one T cell receptor beta chain. The data were produced by immunoSEQ multiplex PCR, yet TCRdb's version contains in-frame clones alone and is incomplete. Among 100,000 or so clones listed, roughly nine tenths were seen once. From germline, CDR1 is SGHRS and CDR2 YFSETQ. V dropped 4 bases and J dropped 0 bases, with 14 bases sitting between them. The CDR3 length is 15 residues. This sample was included in a study of control samples from healthy donors and cancer patients. Sequences were obtained from blood. The chain recombines TRBV5-1 with TRBJ2-7; weak D call: TRBD1 (6 bases). This receptor was taken from a woman between 25 and 40 years old in good health. The CDR3 spells CASSRGDTNSYEQYF. DNA for the CDR3: TGCGCCAGCAGCCGTGGGGACACCAACTCCTACGAGCAGTACTTC.